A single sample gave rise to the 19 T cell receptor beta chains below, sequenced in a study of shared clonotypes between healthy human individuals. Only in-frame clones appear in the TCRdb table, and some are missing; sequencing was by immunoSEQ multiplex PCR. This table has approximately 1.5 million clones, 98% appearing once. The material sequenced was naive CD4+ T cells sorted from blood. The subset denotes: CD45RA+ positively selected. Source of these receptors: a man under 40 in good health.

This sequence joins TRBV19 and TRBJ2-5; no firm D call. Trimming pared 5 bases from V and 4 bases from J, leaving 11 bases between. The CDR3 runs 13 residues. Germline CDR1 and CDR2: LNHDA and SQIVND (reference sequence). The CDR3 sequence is CASSVTGRETQYF. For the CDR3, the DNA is TGTGCCAGTAGTGTCACCGGGCGAGAGACCCAGTACTTC. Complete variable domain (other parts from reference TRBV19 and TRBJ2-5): DGGITQSPKYLFRKEGQNVTLSCEQNLNHDAMYWYRQDPGQGLRLIYYSQIVNDFQKGDIAEGYSVSREKKESFPLTVTSAQKNPTAFYLCASSVTGRETQYFGPGTRLLVL.

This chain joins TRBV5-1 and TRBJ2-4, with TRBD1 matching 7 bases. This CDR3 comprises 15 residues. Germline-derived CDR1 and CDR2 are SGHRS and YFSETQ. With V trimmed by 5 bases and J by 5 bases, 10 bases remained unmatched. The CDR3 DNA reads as TGCGCCAGCAGACAGGAGACAGGGCGCCAAAACATTCAGTACTTC. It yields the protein CASRQETGRQNIQYF.

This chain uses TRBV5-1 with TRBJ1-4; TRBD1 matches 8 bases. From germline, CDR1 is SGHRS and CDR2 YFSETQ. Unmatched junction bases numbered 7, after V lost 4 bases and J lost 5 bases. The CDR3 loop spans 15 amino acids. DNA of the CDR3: TGCGCCAGCAGCCAAGGGACAGGACAGAATGAAAAACTGTTTTTT. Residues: CASSQGTGQNEKLFF.

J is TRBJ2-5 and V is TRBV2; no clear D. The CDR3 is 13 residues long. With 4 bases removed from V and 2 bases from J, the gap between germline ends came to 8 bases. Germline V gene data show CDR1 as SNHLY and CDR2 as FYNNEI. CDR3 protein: CASSARRQETQYF. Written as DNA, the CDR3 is TGTGCCAGCAGTGCCAGGAGACAAGAGACCCAGTACTTC.

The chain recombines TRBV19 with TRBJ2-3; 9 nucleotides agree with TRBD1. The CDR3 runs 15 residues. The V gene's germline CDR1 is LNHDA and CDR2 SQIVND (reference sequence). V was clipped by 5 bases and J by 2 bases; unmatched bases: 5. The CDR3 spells CASSGGQGVTDTQYF. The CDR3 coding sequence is TGTGCCAGTAGTGGGGGACAGGGCGTCACAGATACGCAGTATTTT.

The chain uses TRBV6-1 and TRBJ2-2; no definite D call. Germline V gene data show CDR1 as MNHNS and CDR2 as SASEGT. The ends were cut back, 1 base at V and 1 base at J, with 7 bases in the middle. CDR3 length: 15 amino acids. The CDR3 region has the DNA TGTGCCAGCAGTGAAGTACCCCAGAACACCGGGGAGCTGTTTTTT. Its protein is CASSEVPQNTGELFF.

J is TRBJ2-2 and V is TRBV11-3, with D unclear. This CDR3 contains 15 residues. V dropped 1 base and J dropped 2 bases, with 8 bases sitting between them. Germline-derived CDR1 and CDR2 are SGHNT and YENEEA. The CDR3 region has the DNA TGTGCCAGCAGCTTAGCAGCAGGAAACACCGGGGAGCTGTTTTTT. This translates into CASSLAAGNTGELFF.

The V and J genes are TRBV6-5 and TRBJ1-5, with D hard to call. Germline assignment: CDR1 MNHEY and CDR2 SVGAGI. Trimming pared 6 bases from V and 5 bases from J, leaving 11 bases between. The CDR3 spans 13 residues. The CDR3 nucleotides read TGTGCCAGCAGCCGACGGGAAGATCAGCCCCAGCATTTT. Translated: CASSRREDQPQHF.

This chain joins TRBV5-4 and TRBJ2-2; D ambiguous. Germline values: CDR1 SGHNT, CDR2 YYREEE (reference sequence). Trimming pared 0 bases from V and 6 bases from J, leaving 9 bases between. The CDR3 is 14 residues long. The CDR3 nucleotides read TGTGCCAGCAGCTTGGAGCAGTTCGCCGGGGAGCTGTTTTTT. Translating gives CASSLEQFAGELFF.

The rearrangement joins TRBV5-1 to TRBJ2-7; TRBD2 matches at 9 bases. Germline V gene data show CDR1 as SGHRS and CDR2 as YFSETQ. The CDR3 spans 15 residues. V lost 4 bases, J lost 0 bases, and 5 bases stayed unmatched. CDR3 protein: CASSASGRNSYEQYF. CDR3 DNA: TGCGCCAGCAGCGCCAGCGGGAGGAACTCCTACGAGCAGTACTTC. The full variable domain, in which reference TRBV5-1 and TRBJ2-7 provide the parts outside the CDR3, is KAGVTQTPRYLIKTRGQQVTLSCSPISGHRSVSWYQQTPGQGLQFLFEYFSETQRNKGNFPGRFSGRQFSNSRSEMNVSTLELGDSALYLCASSASGRNSYEQYFGPGTRLTVT.

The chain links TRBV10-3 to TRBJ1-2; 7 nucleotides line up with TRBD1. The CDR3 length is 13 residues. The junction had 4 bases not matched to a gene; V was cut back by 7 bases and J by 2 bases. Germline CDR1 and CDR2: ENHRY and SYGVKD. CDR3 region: CAINPGQNYGYTF. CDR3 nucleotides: TGTGCCATCAACCCGGGACAGAACTATGGCTACACCTTC.

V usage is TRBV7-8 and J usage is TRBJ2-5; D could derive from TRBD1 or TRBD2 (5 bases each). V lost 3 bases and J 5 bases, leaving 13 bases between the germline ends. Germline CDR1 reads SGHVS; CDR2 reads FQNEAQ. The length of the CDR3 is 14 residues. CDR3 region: CASSFGGESETQYF. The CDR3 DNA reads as TGTGCCAGCAGCTTTGGGGGAGAGTCGGAGACCCAGTACTTC.

CDR3 region: CATSPGLAGSYNEQFF. The DNA for the CDR3 is TGTGCCACCAGCCCTGGACTAGCGGGTTCCTACAATGAGCAGTTCTTC. The chain has TRBV15 and TRBJ2-1, with TRBD2 identical over 11 bases. Germline CDR1 reads LNHNV; CDR2 reads YYDKDF (reference sequence). There are 16 residues in the CDR3. Trimming cost V 5 bases and J 1 base; bases outside gene matches: 4.

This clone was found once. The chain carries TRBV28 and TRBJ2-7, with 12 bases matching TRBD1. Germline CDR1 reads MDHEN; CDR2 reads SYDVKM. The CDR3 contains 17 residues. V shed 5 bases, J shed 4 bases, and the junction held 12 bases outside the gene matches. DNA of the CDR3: TGTGCCAGCAGTCCCCACCCGCCGGGACAGGGGGCATACGAGCAGTACTTC. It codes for CASSPHPPGQGAYEQYF.

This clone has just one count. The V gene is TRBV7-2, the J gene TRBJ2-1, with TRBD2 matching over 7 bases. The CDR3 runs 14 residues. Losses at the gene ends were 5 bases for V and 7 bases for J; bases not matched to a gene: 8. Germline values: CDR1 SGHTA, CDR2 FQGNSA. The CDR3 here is CASSLWRERNEQFF. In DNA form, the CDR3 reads TGTGCCAGCAGCCTGTGGCGGGAGAGGAATGAGCAGTTCTTC. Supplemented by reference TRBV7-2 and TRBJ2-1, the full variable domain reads GAGVSQSPSNKVTEKGKDVELRCDPISGHTALYWYRQSLGQGLEFLIYFQGNSAPDKSGLPSDRFSAERTGGSVSTLTIQRTQQEDSAVYLCASSLWRERNEQFFGPGTRLTVL.

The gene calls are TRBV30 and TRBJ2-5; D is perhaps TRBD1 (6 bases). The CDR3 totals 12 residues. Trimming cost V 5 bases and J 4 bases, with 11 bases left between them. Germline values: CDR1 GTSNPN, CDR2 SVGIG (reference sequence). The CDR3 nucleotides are TGTGCCTGGGCTGGGGGCGGAGAGACCCAGTACTTC. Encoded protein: CAWAGGGETQYF.

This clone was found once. CDR3 sequence reads: CSATPGEQYF. DNA of the CDR3: TGCAGTGCAACACCAGGGGAGCAGTACTTC. V is TRBV20-1 and J is TRBJ2-7, with D possibly being TRBD1 (5 bases). Trimming took off 6 bases at V and 7 bases at J, with 10 bases between the two ends. The germline V gene has CDR1 DFQATT and CDR2 SNEGSKA (reference sequence). The length of the CDR3 is 10 residues.

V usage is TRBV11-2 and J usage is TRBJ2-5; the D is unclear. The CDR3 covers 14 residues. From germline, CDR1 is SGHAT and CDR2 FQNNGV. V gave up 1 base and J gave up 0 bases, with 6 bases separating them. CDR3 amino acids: CASSLVANQETQYF. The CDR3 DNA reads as TGTGCCAGCAGCTTAGTGGCGAACCAAGAGACCCAGTACTTC.

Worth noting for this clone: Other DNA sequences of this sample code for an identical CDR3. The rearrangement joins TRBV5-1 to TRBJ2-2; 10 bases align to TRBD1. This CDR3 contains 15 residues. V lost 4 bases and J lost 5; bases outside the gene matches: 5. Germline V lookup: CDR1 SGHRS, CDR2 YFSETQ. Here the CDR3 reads CASSSRDRGTGELFF. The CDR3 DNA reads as TGCGCCAGCAGCAGCCGGGACAGGGGTACCGGGGAGCTGTTTTTT.